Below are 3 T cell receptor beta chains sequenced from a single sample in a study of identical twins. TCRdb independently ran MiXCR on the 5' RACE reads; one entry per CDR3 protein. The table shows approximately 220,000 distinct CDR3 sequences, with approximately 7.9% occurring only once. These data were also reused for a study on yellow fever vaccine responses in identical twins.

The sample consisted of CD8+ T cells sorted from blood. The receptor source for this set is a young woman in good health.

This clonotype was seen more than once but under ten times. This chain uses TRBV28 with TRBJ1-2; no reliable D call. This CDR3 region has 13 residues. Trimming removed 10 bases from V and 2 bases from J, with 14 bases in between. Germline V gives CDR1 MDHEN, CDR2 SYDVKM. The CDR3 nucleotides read TGTGCCACCGACCCCGGGCCCAACTATGGCTACACCTTC. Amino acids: CATDPGPNYGYTF.

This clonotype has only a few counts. The CDR3 sequence is CASRPTGLASVRQFF. The DNA of the CDR3 is TGTGCCAGCAGACCGACGGGACTAGCGTCAGTCCGTCAGTTCTTC. The rearrangement uses TRBV13 and TRBJ2-1; 10 nucleotides agree with TRBD2. Germline values: CDR1 PRHDT, CDR2 FYEKMQ (reference sequence). V dropped 6 bases and J dropped 13; count of bases not matched to a gene: 15. CDR3 length: 15 residues. The complete variable domain, with remaining parts taken from reference TRBV13 and TRBJ2-1, reads AAGVIQSPRHLIKEKRETATLKCYPIPRHDTVYWYQQGPGQDPQFLISFYEKMQSDKGSIPDRFSAQQFSDYHSELNMSSLELGDSALYFCASRPTGLASVRQFFGPGTRLTVL.

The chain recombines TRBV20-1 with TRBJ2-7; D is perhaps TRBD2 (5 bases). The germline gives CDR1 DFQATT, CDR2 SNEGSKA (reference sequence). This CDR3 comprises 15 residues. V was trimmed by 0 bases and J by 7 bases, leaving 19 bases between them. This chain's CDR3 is CSARDRATSGREQYV. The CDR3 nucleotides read TGCAGTGCTAGAGATCGGGCTACCTCGGGGAGAGAGCAGTACGTC.